One sample yielded the 31 T cell receptor beta chains listed below, sequenced in a study of blood T cell repertoires in COVID-19. The assay was immunoSEQ multiplex PCR, and TCRdb's table has in-frame clones only and misses some. The sample yields approximately 260,000 clones, 80% to 90% seen once. The source material was peripheral blood. These receptors were taken from a woman in her 70s with COVID-19, enrolled during active disease.

The genes are TRBV4-1 and TRBJ2-7, with 9 bases fitting TRBD1. Germline trimming cut 5 bases from V and 7 bases from J; bases unmatched to any gene: 12. Germline-derived CDR1 and CDR2 are MGHRA and YSYEKL. This CDR3 spans 15 amino acids. DNA of the CDR3: TGCGCCAGCAGCAGGACCGGGACAGGGCAGGGGGAGCAGTACTTC. As protein: CASSRTGTGQGEQYF.

The chain links TRBV28 to TRBJ1-2; unclear D gene. The CDR3 totals 12 residues. Germline lookup yields CDR1 MDHEN and CDR2 SYDVKM. V was clipped by 8 bases and J by 2 bases, with 9 bases between them. CDR3 in amino acids: CASAGGNYGYTF. The DNA of the CDR3 is TGTGCCAGCGCAGGAGGGAACTATGGCTACACCTTC.

V usage is TRBV28 and J usage is TRBJ1-5; D unresolved. The length of the CDR3 is 12 residues. V was cut by 7 bases and J by 6 bases, with 10 bases left in between. Germline values: CDR1 MDHEN, CDR2 SYDVKM. The CDR3 reads CASMASGQPQHF. The CDR3 DNA is TGTGCCAGCATGGCGTCGGGTCAGCCCCAGCATTTT.

The chain is built from TRBV27 and TRBJ1-3; D is unresolved. V dropped 0 bases and J dropped 4 bases, with 13 bases sitting between them. CDR3 length equals 16 residues. Germline V gene data show CDR1 as MNHEY and CDR2 as SMNVEV (reference sequence). The CDR3 sequence: CASSLSRAVSGNTIYF. As DNA, the CDR3 is TGTGCCAGCAGTTTATCGAGGGCAGTGTCCGGAAACACCATATATTTT.

The gene calls are TRBV6-5 and TRBJ1-5, with 7 bases that match TRBD1. The germline gives CDR1 MNHEY, CDR2 SVGAGI. J was trimmed by 4 bases and V by 6 bases; bases with no gene match: 6. CDR3 length equals 14 residues. In nucleotides, the CDR3 is TGTGCCAGCAGGCCAGACAGGGAAAATCAGCCCCAGCATTTT. Translated: CASRPDRENQPQHF.

This chain links TRBV18 with TRBJ2-7, with 7 bases aligning to TRBD1. Germline V lookup: CDR1 KGHSH, CDR2 LQKENI. The CDR3 runs 15 residues. After removal of 1 base from V and 5 bases from J, the junction contained 8 bases not matched to a gene. CDR3 protein: CASSPQGALGHEQYF. As DNA, the CDR3 is TGTGCCAGCTCACCACAGGGGGCGCTTGGTCACGAGCAGTACTTC. Variable domain in full (rest from reference TRBV18 and TRBJ2-7): NAGVMQNPRHLVRRRGQEARLRCSPMKGHSHVYWYRQLPEEGLKFMVYLQKENIIDESGMPKERFSAEFPKEGPSILRIQQVVRGDSAAYFCASSPQGALGHEQYFGPGTRLTVT.

The CDR3 DNA reads as TGTGCCAGCAGCGTAACAGGTGGACAGGGAAAACTGTTTTTT. It encodes CASSVTGGQGKLFF. The chain joins TRBV5-6 to TRBJ1-4; 8 positions agree with TRBD1. V was clipped by 4 bases and J by 10 bases; unmatched bases: 9. There are 14 residues in the CDR3. CDR1 and CDR2 from the germline V gene are SGHDT and YYEEEE.

V gene TRBV11-2 combines with J gene TRBJ2-5; 7 nucleotides match TRBD2. With V trimmed by 2 bases and J by 1 base, 1 base remained unmatched. The CDR3 is 14 amino acids. CDR1 SGHAT and CDR2 FQNNGV come from the germline V gene. The CDR3 nucleotides are TGTGCCAGCAGCTTACTAGCGGTCCAAGAGACCCAGTACTTC. This codes for CASSLLAVQETQYF.

The chain couples TRBV3-1 (or the pseudogene TRBV3-2) to TRBJ1-3; D uncertain. The CDR3 extends over 14 amino acids. Germline V CDR1 and CDR2: LGHDT, YNNKEL (reference sequence). V lost 3 bases to trimming and J lost 7 bases, with 13 bases between them. Written as DNA, the CDR3 is TGTGCCAGCAGCCAGACGGGCCCGGGGAACACCATATATTTT. This translates into CASSQTGPGNTIYF.

The chain recombines TRBV11-2 with TRBJ1-2; 7 nucleotides line up with TRBD1. Germline V gene lookup returns CDR1 SGHAT and CDR2 FQNNGV. V trimming: 5 bases; J trimming: 4 bases; junction bases outside the gene matches: 4. This CDR3 spans 13 amino acids. DNA of the CDR3: TGTGCCAGCAGCCAGGACAGGAGCTATGGCTACACCTTC. Translation gives CASSQDRSYGYTF.

V and J are TRBV9 and TRBJ2-3, with 9 bases aligning to TRBD2. Trimming took 4 bases from V and 1 from J; bases not matched to a gene: 7. Germline CDR1 and CDR2: SGDLS and YYNGEE. The CDR3 contains 16 residues. The CDR3: CASSLTVAGGTDTQYF. The CDR3 bases are TGTGCCAGCAGCTTAACCGTAGCGGGAGGCACAGATACGCAGTATTTT.

The chain has TRBV7-8 and TRBJ2-7, with 7 bases fitting TRBD1. V shed 1 base and J 2 bases; nucleotides not matched to a gene: 8. This CDR3 is 16 amino acids long. Germline V gene lookup returns CDR1 SGHVS and CDR2 FQNEAQ. The CDR3 region is CASSLGGDRVTYEQYF. The DNA of the CDR3 is TGTGCCAGCAGCTTAGGTGGGGACAGAGTTACCTACGAGCAGTACTTC. The entire variable domain, with the rest obtained from reference TRBV7-8 and TRBJ2-7, is as follows: GAGVSQSPRYKVAKRGQDVALRCDPISGHVSLFWYQQALGQGPEFLTYFQNEAQLDKSGLPSDRFFAERPEGSVSTLKIQRTQQEDSAVYLCASSLGGDRVTYEQYFGPGTRLTVT.

The rearrangement joins TRBV5-1 to TRBJ1-1; D is unresolved. Trimming removed 3 bases at V and 5 bases at J, with 17 bases between. Germline values: CDR1 SGHRS, CDR2 YFSETQ. The CDR3 covers 15 residues. The CDR3 protein is CASSSERAPGTEAFF. The CDR3 DNA reads as TGCGCCAGCAGCTCCGAGAGGGCCCCGGGGACTGAAGCTTTCTTT.

The rearrangement uses TRBV7-9 and TRBJ2-7; 9 bases line up with TRBD1. Germline CDR1 SEHNR, CDR2 FQNEAQ (reference sequence). CDR3 length: 16 amino acids. J gave up 4 bases and V 5 bases, and 12 bases lay outside the gene matches. CDR3 coding DNA: TGTGCCAGCAGCGGGGGGATGAGGACAGGGGATTACGAGCAGTACTTC. Amino acid sequence: CASSGGMRTGDYEQYF.

This clone appeared a few times. The V gene is TRBV7-2, the J gene TRBJ2-5, with D perhaps TRBD1 (6 bases). The CDR3 runs 14 residues. Germline lookup yields CDR1 SGHTA and CDR2 FQGNSA. V shed 5 bases and J shed 5 bases, with 15 bases lying between them. CDR3 region: CASSQSTGYETQYF. CDR3 in DNA: TGTGCCAGCAGCCAATCGACAGGATACGAGACCCAGTACTTC.

A remark on this clone: One end of the junction does not line up with germline, which may come from a read error. This chain uses TRBV5-6 with TRBJ2-3; 9 bases align to TRBD1. The V gene's germline CDR1 is SGHDT and CDR2 YYEEEE. This CDR3 spans 16 amino acids. CDR3 DNA sequence: TGTGCCGGCAGCCACTTTGGGACAGGGCTATTAGATACGCAGTATTTT. As protein: CAGSHFGTGLLDTQYF.

This clone showed up just once. The genes are TRBV5-5 and TRBJ2-7; D gene uncertain. V dropped 3 bases and J dropped 4 bases, with 11 bases sitting between them. There are 13 residues in the CDR3. Germline lookup yields CDR1 SGHKS and CDR2 YYEKEE (reference sequence). CDR3 region: CASSSPYPYEQYF. The CDR3 DNA follows: TGTGCCAGCAGCTCGCCCTACCCGTACGAGCAGTACTTC.

The CDR3 reads CSVVRETNTEAFF. Here the CDR3 DNA reads TGCAGCGTTGTGAGGGAAACGAACACTGAAGCTTTCTTT. The rearrangement links TRBV29-1 to TRBJ1-1; D not certain. This CDR3 is built from 13 residues. Germline lookup yields CDR1 SQVTM and CDR2 ANQGSEA. The V and J ends lost 4 bases and 1 base respectively, with 10 bases between them.

V and J are TRBV25-1 and TRBJ1-1, with TRBD1 as a possible D gene (5 bases). V dropped 10 bases and J dropped 5 bases, with 14 bases sitting between them. Germline values: CDR1 MGHDK, CDR2 SYGVNS. This CDR3 region has 12 residues. CDR3 sequence (DNA): TGTGCCACCTCCGCGGGGGTAACTGAAGCTTTCTTT. It specifies CATSAGVTEAFF.

There are a few counts of this clone. The V and J genes are TRBV18 and TRBJ1-2, with 9 nucleotides matching TRBD1. Germline V lookup: CDR1 KGHSH, CDR2 LQKENI. Trimming took 4 bases from V and 8 from J; bases not matched to a gene: 11. CDR3 size: 15 residues. CDR3 DNA sequence: TGTGCCAGCTCACGAGGACAGGGGCCGGATTGGGGCTACACCTTC. Encoded protein: CASSRGQGPDWGYTF. Filled out from reference TRBV18 and TRBJ1-2, the complete variable domain reads NAGVMQNPRHLVRRRGQEARLRCSPMKGHSHVYWYRQLPEEGLKFMVYLQKENIIDESGMPKERFSAEFPKEGPSILRIQQVVRGDSAAYFCASSRGQGPDWGYTFGSGTRLTVV.

J is TRBJ1-3 and V is TRBV7-3; D possibly corresponds to TRBD1 (6 bases). This CDR3 has 18 residues. V was trimmed by 4 bases and J by 2 bases, leaving 21 bases between them. CDR1 and CDR2 (germline): SGHTA, FQGTGA. The CDR3 DNA reads as TGTGCCAGCAGCTGGATAAAACCAACAGGGTTCCCTGGAAACACCATATATTTT. Translation: CASSWIKPTGFPGNTIYF.

A note on this clone: The same CDR3 also results from other DNA sequences found in this sample. The chain uses TRBV28 and TRBJ1-5; TRBD1 matches at 9 bases. The germline CDR1 and CDR2 sequences are MDHEN and SYDVKM. This CDR3 contains 14 residues. After removal of 3 bases from V and 7 bases from J, the junction contained 4 bases not matched to a gene. The CDR3 here is CASSLGQGSQPQHF. CDR3 bases: TGTGCCAGCAGTTTGGGACAGGGTAGCCAGCCCCAGCATTTT.

The V call is TRBV6-2 or TRBV6-3, the J call TRBJ1-2; D perhaps matches TRBD1 (6 bases). Trimming stripped 2 bases from V and 2 bases from J, with 6 bases between. This CDR3 spans 13 amino acids. CDR1 MNHEY and CDR2 SVGEGT come from the germline V gene. The CDR3 here is CASSYGQNYGYTF. The CDR3 nucleotides are TGTGCCAGCAGTTACGGACAGAACTATGGCTACACCTTC.

The rearrangement joins TRBV28 to TRBJ1-1, with 11 bases matching TRBD1. J lost 11 bases, V lost 8 bases, and 10 bases had no gene match. Per germline, CDR1 MDHEN and CDR2 SYDVKM. This CDR3 spans 13 amino acids. CDR3 nucleotides: TGTGCCAGCGGACAGGGGGCGAGGGAACGGGCTTTCTTT. Protein sequence: CASGQGARERAFF.

V is TRBV18 and J is TRBJ1-1; D is possibly TRBD1 (6 bases). CDR3 size: 15 residues. Germline V lookup: CDR1 KGHSH, CDR2 LQKENI. V lost 0 bases, J lost 8 bases, and 16 bases lay in between. The CDR3 DNA sequence: TGTGCCAGCTCACCACCGAATCGACAGGTCCAAGAAGCTTTCTTT. Translation: CASSPPNRQVQEAFF.

The chain couples TRBV7-9 to TRBJ2-3; TRBD2 aligns across 10 bases. The junction had 4 bases not matched to a gene; V was cut back by 0 bases and J by 4 bases. Germline-derived CDR1 and CDR2 are SEHNR and FQNEAQ (reference sequence). The CDR3 loop spans 16 amino acids. The DNA for the CDR3 is TGTGCCAGCAGCTTAGCGAGTCTAGCGGGAGCAGATACGCAGTATTTT. Its protein is CASSLASLAGADTQYF.

This chain uses TRBV28 with TRBJ2-7; TRBD1 agrees at 9 bases. Germline trimming cut 1 base from V and 3 bases from J; bases unmatched to any gene: 7. The CDR3 totals 16 residues. CDR1 is MDHEN and CDR2 is SYDVKM in the germline V gene. CDR3 nucleotides: TGTGCCAGCAGTTTATCTATCGGACAGGGGAACTACGAGCAGTACTTC. Translation: CASSLSIGQGNYEQYF.

V is TRBV30 and J is TRBJ2-1, with 11 bases identical to TRBD2. After removal of 7 bases from V and 5 bases from J, the junction contained 4 bases not matched to a gene. The CDR3 covers 13 residues. Germline-derived CDR1 and CDR2 are GTSNPN and SVGIG (reference sequence). CDR3 residues: CAFWTSGHNEQFF. CDR3 sequence (DNA): TGTGCCTTTTGGACTAGCGGGCACAATGAGCAGTTCTTC.

V usage is TRBV4-1 and J usage is TRBJ1-2; no clear D. From germline, CDR1 is MGHRA and CDR2 YSYEKL. The CDR3 is 14 amino acids. With 3 bases removed from V and 5 bases from J, the gap between germline ends came to 13 bases. This chain's CDR3 is CASSQLSSVYGYTF. CDR3 in DNA: TGCGCCAGCAGCCAGCTGAGTTCGGTTTATGGCTACACCTTC.

This chain connects TRBV6-5 to TRBJ2-2; TRBD1 agrees at 11 bases. The trim removed 6 bases at V and 6 bases at J, leaving 6 bases unmatched. Germline lookup yields CDR1 MNHEY and CDR2 SVGAGI. CDR3 size: 15 residues. The CDR3 sequence is CASRWTGGRAGELFF. The DNA for the CDR3 is TGTGCCAGCAGGTGGACAGGGGGCAGGGCCGGGGAGCTGTTTTTT.

This clone was observed a single time. The sample holds other DNA sequences that translate to the same CDR3. This chain joins TRBV11-2 and TRBJ2-7; 14 nucleotides line up with TRBD2. With 4 bases clipped from V and 4 bases from J, the junction kept 3 bases outside the gene matches. CDR1 is SGHAT, CDR2 FQNNGV, per germline. The CDR3 spans 15 residues. The chain's CDR3 is CASSSGTSGRYEQYF. The CDR3 nucleotides read TGTGCCAGCAGCTCGGGGACTAGCGGGAGATACGAGCAGTACTTC.